This T cell receptor (beta chain) is from a study of T-cell memory formation after mild COVID-19. Looking at the study overall: Across donors, TCR clusters were largely donor specific.

Comments on this clonotype: Its antigen is unknown.

The study's findings and limits: The SARS-CoV-2 specificity of second-wave clones reaching peak at day 37 remained unverified. CD4/CD8 balance held among clones contracting day 15 to 85, and later expanders leaned CD4+.

Trimming shortened V by 5 bases and J by 0 bases, and 16 bases separated the two germline ends. The CDR3 is 16 amino acids. Using constant-segment primers, 5'RACE produced TCR alpha and TCR beta cDNA libraries carrying sample barcodes and UMIs. MiXCR, applied by TCRdb to the 5' RACE reads, yields one record per CDR3 protein. Among about 130,000 distinct CDR3 sequences listed, 15% to 20% were seen once. This TCR was recovered from a man in his late teens or twenties who had mild COVID-19 (a few samples of this study predate the infection). Cell type and time point are not known. Sequencing used PBMCs or a T cell subset sorted from them (not recorded which). The chain couples TRBV12-3 or TRBV12-4 to TRBJ2-5, with D hard to call. The CDR3 DNA is TGTGCCAGCAGTCGAACCCCTGTGGGGTACCAAGAGACCCAGTACTTC. It specifies CASSRTPVGYQETQYF.